What follows are 32 T cell receptor beta chains derived from one specimen sequenced in a study of CD8+ T cells in alopecia areata. cDNA prepared by RNA extraction and subsequent reverse transcription served as the template for sequencing. The table came from immunoSEQ multiplex PCR; TCRdb's copy has only in-frame clones and leaves some out. The sample includes around 61,000 clones, approximately 46% seen only once; the top ten take approximately 17%. The sequencing used CD8+ T cells sorted from blood, collected at week 0. The receptors shown here come from a human donor with alopecia areata.

This sequence joins TRBV19 and TRBJ2-2; TRBD2 agrees at 8 bases. The J segment lost 4 bases and the V segment lost 0 bases, leaving 7 bases of the junction unmatched. Looked up from germline, CDR1 is LNHDA and CDR2 is SQIVND (reference sequence). The CDR3 runs 17 residues. In nucleotides, the CDR3 is TGTGCCAGTAGTATAGATCAAAGCGGGAGCCTCACCGGGGAGCTGTTTTTT. Translating it yields CASSIDQSGSLTGELFF.

This chain joins TRBV4-3 and TRBJ1-4, with TRBD1 matching 8 bases. The germline gives CDR1 LGHNA, CDR2 YSLEER. V was clipped by 1 base and J by 4 bases; unmatched bases: 5. CDR3 size: 16 residues. Here the CDR3 DNA reads TGCGCCAGCAGCCAAGTTCTACAGGGGGGTAATGAAAAACTGTTTTTT. It is translated as CASSQVLQGGNEKLFF.

This chain joins TRBV27 and TRBJ2-3, with D perhaps TRBD2 (5 bases). The ends were cut back, 0 bases at V and 6 bases at J, with 10 bases in the middle. This CDR3 region has 14 residues. CDR1 MNHEY and CDR2 SMNVEV come from the germline V gene (reference sequence). In nucleotides, the CDR3 is TGTGCCAGCAGTTTATCGTACGGGGTGGATACGCAGTATTTT. Amino acids: CASSLSYGVDTQYF.

This clone occurred a few times. This chain uses TRBV29-1 with TRBJ1-1; the D gene is possibly TRBD1 (5 bases). CDR1 and CDR2 (germline): SQVTM, ANQGSEA. V lost 5 bases and J 6 bases, leaving 10 bases between the germline ends. The CDR3 loop spans 11 amino acids. The CDR3 here is CSVNWGPEAFF. The CDR3 DNA sequence: TGCAGCGTTAATTGGGGCCCTGAAGCTTTCTTT.

The chain combines TRBV11-3 with TRBJ2-1, with D hard to call. The CDR3 contains 13 residues. CDR1 and CDR2 from the germline V gene are SGHNT and YENEEA. V shed 5 bases and J shed 7 bases, with 12 bases lying between them. As DNA, the CDR3 is TGTGCCAGCAGCCTCAGGCGAGGAAATGAGCAGTTCTTC. Protein product: CASSLRRGNEQFF.

This clone was detected only a few times. This chain links TRBV7-2 with TRBJ2-5, with TRBD2 matching 10 bases. J was trimmed by 1 base and V by 5 bases; bases with no gene match: 4. This CDR3 region has 15 residues. Germline CDR1 SGHTA, CDR2 FQGNSA. The CDR3, as DNA: TGTGCCAGCAGCAAGACTAGCGGGCTCCAAGAGACCCAGTACTTC. Translating gives CASSKTSGLQETQYF. The variable domain in full, completed from reference TRBV7-2 and TRBJ2-5, reads GAGVSQSPSNKVTEKGKDVELRCDPISGHTALYWYRQSLGQGLEFLIYFQGNSAPDKSGLPSDRFSAERTGGSVSTLTIQRTQQEDSAVYLCASSKTSGLQETQYFGPGTRLLVL.

This clone appeared many times. The chain uses TRBV28 and TRBJ1-3, with TRBD1 as a possible D gene (5 bases). Trimming shortened V by 4 bases and J by 0 bases, and 13 bases separated the two germline ends. Germline CDR1 reads MDHEN; CDR2 reads SYDVKM. The CDR3 sequence is 16 residues long. CDR3 protein: CASSSLRQSSGNTIYF. DNA of the CDR3: TGTGCCAGCAGTTCCCTTAGACAGAGCTCTGGAAACACCATATATTTT.

The CDR3 region has the DNA TGTGCCAGCTCTAGGGGTACCTACGAGCAGTACTTC. Its protein product is CASSRGTYEQYF. The chain joins TRBV7-9 to TRBJ2-7, with D perhaps TRBD1 (5 bases). The CDR3 is made up of 12 amino acids. Per germline, CDR1 SEHNR and CDR2 FQNEAQ (reference sequence). The V end lost 8 bases, the J end lost 2 bases, and 10 bases lay between the germline ends.

This clone appeared a few times. The chain is built from TRBV29-1 and TRBJ2-2, with D possibly TRBD1 on 5 matching bases. The CDR3 spans 13 residues. Per the germline V gene, CDR1 is SQVTM and CDR2 is ANQGSEA. V was shortened by 7 bases and J by 3 bases, with 12 bases between the two germline ends. The CDR3 bases are TGCAGCGCTCAGCCAGGGTACACCGGGGAGCTGTTTTTT. This sequence encodes CSAQPGYTGELFF.

V gene TRBV5-1 combines with J gene TRBJ2-1; D might be TRBD2 (5 bases). Germline values: CDR1 SGHRS, CDR2 YFSETQ. CDR3 length: 15 residues. Trimming left V 4 bases short and J 9 bases short, with 20 bases between. CDR3 region: CASSPEGRYAVEQFF. The CDR3 DNA follows: TGCGCCAGCAGCCCCGAGGGCCGGTACGCGGTTGAGCAGTTCTTC.

The chain couples TRBV27 to TRBJ2-5; D ambiguous. The CDR3 spans 17 residues. The germline V gene encodes CDR1 MNHEY and CDR2 SMNVEV (reference sequence). The V end was cut by 7 bases, the J end by 5 bases, with 26 bases between. The CDR3 loop reads CASTTSVATLDRETQYF. In DNA form, the CDR3 reads TGTGCCAGCACCACTTCTGTTGCGACACTCGATCGCGAGACCCAGTACTTC.

The chain employs TRBV7-2 and TRBJ1-2; no firm D call. The CDR3 consists of 15 residues. V shed 5 bases and J shed 1 base, with 14 bases lying between them. Germline CDR1 and CDR2: SGHTA and FQGNSA. The CDR3: CASSIGAAHNYGYTF. The CDR3, as DNA: TGTGCCAGCAGCATCGGTGCAGCCCATAACTATGGCTACACCTTC.

The rearrangement uses TRBV9 and TRBJ2-3; D uncertain. Trimming left V 0 bases short and J 6 bases short, with 14 bases between. Looked up from germline, CDR1 is SGDLS and CDR2 is YYNGEE. The CDR3 is 15 residues long. The CDR3 DNA sequence: TGTGCCAGCAGCGTAGGAGTTGGGCTAGACGATACGCAGTATTTT. Protein sequence: CASSVGVGLDDTQYF.

The chain recombines TRBV30 with TRBJ1-2, with D possibly matching TRBD1 (5 bases). Germline CDR1 reads GTSNPN; CDR2 reads SVGIG (reference sequence). The CDR3 runs 13 residues. Trimming removed 0 bases from V and 4 bases from J, with 9 bases in between. In nucleotides, the CDR3 is TGTGCCTGGAGTGTAGACAGAATCTATGGCTACACCTTC. As protein: CAWSVDRIYGYTF.

In this sample, this clone turned up a few times. The chain recombines TRBV29-1 with TRBJ2-7; 8 bases line up with TRBD1. CDR1 and CDR2 (germline): SQVTM, ANQGSEA. Unmatched junction bases numbered 6, after V lost 5 bases and J lost 0 bases. The CDR3 totals 14 residues. CDR3 sequence reads: CSVKVTGGSYEQYF. The CDR3 DNA sequence: TGCAGCGTTAAAGTAACAGGGGGCTCCTACGAGCAGTACTTC.

Only one count was recorded for this clone. The chain uses TRBV6-4 and TRBJ2-5; D ambiguous. The CDR3 is 13 amino acids. Germline CDR1 is MRHNA and CDR2 is SNTAGT. V lost 5 bases to trimming and J lost 5 bases, with 12 bases between them. CDR3: CASSYSWLETQYF. As DNA, the CDR3 is TGTGCCAGCAGTTACAGTTGGTTGGAGACCCAGTACTTC.

V and J are TRBV9 and TRBJ2-3, with TRBD2 as a possible D gene (5 bases). The ends were cut back, 3 bases at V and 8 bases at J, with 10 bases in the middle. The CDR3 extends over 12 amino acids. Germline V gene data show CDR1 as SGDLS and CDR2 as YYNGEE. CDR3 DNA: TGTGCCAGCAGCGACGGAGGAGGTACGCAGTATTTT. Its translation is CASSDGGGTQYF.

This rearrangement joins TRBV5-4 to TRBJ2-3, with a possible D match to TRBD2 (7 bases). The CDR3 loop spans 16 amino acids. Germline V gene sequence: CDR1 SGHNT, CDR2 YYREEE (reference sequence). V lost 5 bases and J 0 bases, leaving 16 bases between the germline ends. The CDR3: CASRPGGGGSTDTQYF. The CDR3 region has the DNA TGTGCCAGCAGACCCGGGGGAGGGGGAAGCACAGATACGCAGTATTTT.

The chain uses TRBV19 and TRBJ2-7, with 12 bases identical to TRBD2. The germline V gene encodes CDR1 LNHDA and CDR2 SQIVND (reference sequence). Trimming at V came to 4 bases and at J to 4 bases, leaving 2 bases not matched to a gene. The CDR3 is 14 amino acids. CDR3 coding DNA: TGTGCCAGTAGTAACGGACTAGCGGGGTACGAGCAGTACTTC. This gives the protein CASSNGLAGYEQYF. Full variable domain (outside the CDR3, taken from reference TRBV19 and TRBJ2-7): DGGITQSPKYLFRKEGQNVTLSCEQNLNHDAMYWYRQDPGQGLRLIYYSQIVNDFQKGDIAEGYSVSREKKESFPLTVTSAQKNPTAFYLCASSNGLAGYEQYFGPGTRLTVT.

Note on this clone: One end of the junction does not line up with germline, which may come from a read error. CDR3 in DNA: TGTGCTAGCAGCAATAGCGCGGGAGATACGCAGTATTTT. Translating gives CASSNSAGDTQYF. The chain joins TRBV7-7 to TRBJ2-3; the D gene is possibly TRBD2 (5 bases). The germline V gene encodes CDR1 SSHAT and CDR2 FNYEAQ (reference sequence). The CDR3 extends over 13 amino acids. Full variable domain (outside the CDR3, taken from reference TRBV7-7 and TRBJ2-3): GAGVSQSPRYKVTKRGQDVTLRCDPISSHATLYWYQQALGQGPEFLTYFNYEAQPDKSGLPSDRFSAERPEGSISTLTIQRTEQRDSAMYRCASSNSAGDTQYFGPGTRLTVL.

This rearrangement joins TRBV6-1 to TRBJ2-6, with a tentative D call TRBD2 (5 bases). CDR3 length equals 19 residues. CDR1 is MNHNS and CDR2 is SASEGT in the germline V gene. The V and J ends lost 2 bases and 6 bases respectively, with 23 bases between them. The CDR3 here is CASSERGIQRYREANVLTF. Written as DNA, the CDR3 is TGTGCCAGCAGTGAACGTGGGATTCAACGCTATCGGGAGGCCAACGTCCTGACTTTC.

The chain combines TRBV4-1 with TRBJ2-7; D tentatively fits TRBD1 or TRBD2 (6 bases each). This CDR3 is 13 amino acids long. Per the germline V gene, CDR1 is MGHRA and CDR2 is YSYEKL. V dropped 3 bases and J dropped 5 bases, with 11 bases sitting between them. CDR3 loop: CASSHLEGDEQYF. The CDR3 DNA follows: TGCGCCAGCAGCCACTTGGAGGGGGACGAGCAGTACTTC.

This clone was found a few times. CDR3 amino acids: CAWSLWTDFSTDTQYF. CDR3 sequence (DNA): TGTGCCTGGAGTCTTTGGACAGACTTTAGCACAGATACGCAGTATTTT. This sequence joins TRBV30 and TRBJ2-3; TRBD1 might be the D (6 bases). CDR1 and CDR2 (germline): GTSNPN, SVGIG (reference sequence). V lost 2 bases to trimming and J lost 0 bases, with 15 bases between them. There are 16 residues in the CDR3.

This clone was detected many times. J is TRBJ2-2 and V is TRBV30, with 7 bases lining up with TRBD2. V shed 2 bases and J 4 bases; nucleotides not matched to a gene: 13. This CDR3 is 17 amino acids long. CDR1 is GTSNPN, CDR2 SVGIG, per germline (reference sequence). In DNA form, the CDR3 reads TGTGCCTGGAGTCGAACCACTAGCGAACTCAGCACCGGGGAGCTGTTTTTT. It is translated as CAWSRTTSELSTGELFF.

The rearrangement joins TRBV27 to TRBJ1-1, with a possible D match to TRBD1 (6 bases). This CDR3 contains 14 residues. V dropped 2 bases and J dropped 4 bases, with 11 bases sitting between them. Germline values: CDR1 MNHEY, CDR2 SMNVEV (reference sequence). The CDR3: CASSLTGPTTEAFF. The CDR3 nucleotides are TGTGCCAGCAGTTTAACAGGGCCGACCACTGAAGCTTTCTTT.

The CDR3 spells CASRLAGGVSTDTQYF. CDR3 nucleotides: TGTGCCAGCAGACTGGCCGGAGGGGTTAGCACAGATACGCAGTATTTT. The V call is TRBV28, the J call TRBJ2-3, with a tentative D call TRBD2 (6 bases). Germline V CDR1 and CDR2: MDHEN, SYDVKM. The CDR3 is 16 amino acids. V was trimmed by 6 bases and J by 0 bases, leaving 16 bases between them.

This chain links TRBV7-9 with TRBJ2-1; 7 bases are shared with TRBD2. V dropped 4 bases and J dropped 8; count of bases not matched to a gene: 14. The length of the CDR3 is 16 residues. Germline-derived CDR1 and CDR2 are SEHNR and FQNEAQ (reference sequence). The DNA for the CDR3 is TGTGCCAGCAGCTCCCGTTCAGGGCGGGGGAGCGATGAGCAGTTCTTC. The encoded protein is CASSSRSGRGSDEQFF.

This clone was seen a few times. V gene TRBV29-1 combines with J gene TRBJ2-1; D not certain. V shed 7 bases and J shed 6 bases, with 13 bases lying between them. The CDR3 has 12 residues. Per the germline V gene, CDR1 is SQVTM and CDR2 is ANQGSEA. CDR3 DNA: TGCAGCGCCGAGTGGCAGTTCAATGAGCAGTTCTTC. This translates into CSAEWQFNEQFF.

This clone was seen repeatedly, ten times or more. The chain recombines TRBV9 with TRBJ2-7; perhaps TRBD2 as D (7 bases). The CDR3 contains 14 residues. V gave up 0 bases and J gave up 6 bases, with 13 bases separating them. Germline V gene data show CDR1 as SGDLS and CDR2 as YYNGEE. CDR3: CASSVEGGSGEQYF. The DNA for the CDR3 is TGTGCCAGCAGCGTAGAGGGGGGGAGCGGCGAGCAGTACTTC. Full variable domain (rest looked up from reference TRBV9 and TRBJ2-7): DSGVTQTPKHLITATGQRVTLRCSPRSGDLSVYWYQQSLDQGLQFLIQYYNGEERAKGNILERFSAQQFPDLHSELNLSSLELGDSALYFCASSVEGGSGEQYFGPGTRLTVT.

This chain uses TRBV7-9 with TRBJ2-7; 9 bases match TRBD1. CDR1 and CDR2 (germline): SEHNR, FQNEAQ (reference sequence). Trimming removed 5 bases from V and 1 base from J; junction bases left unmatched: 9. The CDR3 is 16 amino acids. Here the CDR3 reads CASSPVGTGPSYEQYF. The CDR3 region has the DNA TGTGCCAGCAGCCCGGTTGGGACAGGGCCTTCCTACGAGCAGTACTTC.

Of note for this clone: The junction does not match germline at one end; this may be a read error. Other DNA sequences within the sample encode an identical CDR3. The V gene is TRBV4-1, the J gene TRBJ2-3; D is possibly TRBD1 (6 bases). The CDR3 runs 12 residues. The germline V gene has CDR1 MGHRA and CDR2 YSYEKL. CDR3 coding DNA: TGTGCCAGCAGCCAAGGGGGAGATACGCAGTATTTT. As protein: CASSQGGDTQYF.

This clone is a singleton in its sample. V gene TRBV2 combines with J gene TRBJ2-7; 10 bases are shared with TRBD1. The CDR3 spans 13 residues. The junction had 3 bases not matched to a gene; V was cut back by 6 bases and J by 4 bases. Germline V gene sequence: CDR1 SNHLY, CDR2 FYNNEI. The CDR3 DNA sequence: TGTGCCAGCAGGGGGACAGGGGCGTACGAGCAGTACTTC. Protein sequence: CASRGTGAYEQYF.